The 8 T cell receptor beta chains in this list originate from one sample, sequenced in a study of T cells after yellow fever vaccination. TCRdb called the 5' RACE reads again in MiXCR, with one record for every CDR3 protein. The data show approximately 260,000 distinct CDR3 sequences, 5.2% seen once. The sequenced sample was CD4+ T cells sorted from PBMCs, obtained on the day of the yellow fever booster vaccination. These receptors all stem from a man between 18 and 35 years old who received the YFV17D yellow fever vaccine.

The sample holds many counts of this clonotype. CDR3 in DNA: TGCGCCAGCAGCTTGGGAGTTAGCGGGGAGGCCGATACGCAGTATTTT. Translation: CASSLGVSGEADTQYF. V gene TRBV5-1 combines with J gene TRBJ2-3; 8 bases align to TRBD2. This CDR3 has 16 amino acids. The ends lost 0 bases at V and 6 bases at J; junction bases unmatched: 9. CDR1 and CDR2 from the germline V gene are SGHRS and YFSETQ.

This clonotype was seen only a few times. This rearrangement joins TRBV6-5 to TRBJ2-2, with 9 bases fitting TRBD1. The CDR3 length is 12 residues. V shed 4 bases and J 14 bases; nucleotides not matched to a gene: 5. The V gene's germline CDR1 is MNHEY and CDR2 SVGAGI. The CDR3 coding sequence is TGTGCCAGCAGTTTCGGACAGGGGCCTCTGTTTTTT. This sequence encodes CASSFGQGPLFF.

This clonotype was seen at least ten times. J is TRBJ2-2 and V is TRBV20-1; D is possibly TRBD1 (6 bases). The CDR3 consists of 14 residues. The germline V and J ends were trimmed by 5 bases and 2 bases, with 12 bases remaining between them. Germline lookup yields CDR1 DFQATT and CDR2 SNEGSKA (reference sequence). The CDR3 DNA follows: TGCAGTGCTCTGGACAGACAAAACACCGGGGAGCTGTTTTTT. Translating it yields CSALDRQNTGELFF.

The table lists this clonotype with many counts. The gene calls are TRBV11-2 and TRBJ2-1, with D tentatively TRBD1 or TRBD2 (5 bases each). CDR3 length equals 14 residues. The V and J ends lost 5 bases and 1 base respectively, with 9 bases between them. Germline loops: CDR1 SGHAT, CDR2 FQNNGV. CDR3 loop: CASSRGPSYNEQFF. The CDR3 DNA sequence: TGTGCCAGCAGCCGGGGACCTTCCTACAATGAGCAGTTCTTC.

This clonotype was found many times. This chain joins TRBV7-2 and TRBJ2-2; D is unresolved. CDR3 length: 13 residues. V was shortened by 3 bases and J by 1 base, with 3 bases between the two germline ends. Germline CDR1 SGHTA, CDR2 FQGNSA. The CDR3 region has the DNA TGTGCCAGCAGCTTCATGAACACCGGGGAGCTGTTTTTT. Encoded protein: CASSFMNTGELFF.

This clonotype turned up a few times. V gene TRBV12-3 or TRBV12-4 combines with J gene TRBJ1-1; D possibly corresponds to TRBD1 (5 bases). Trimming took off 3 bases at V and 4 bases at J, with 18 bases between the two ends. The CDR3 extends over 16 amino acids. CDR3 amino acids: CASSLDMTTGGTEAFF. The CDR3 coding sequence is TGTGCCAGCAGTTTGGACATGACTACCGGTGGCACTGAAGCTTTCTTT.

This chain connects TRBV6-2 or TRBV6-3 to TRBJ2-7; 9 bases are shared with TRBD1. The CDR3 runs to 14 residues. The ends lost 6 bases at V and 6 bases at J; junction bases unmatched: 9. Germline values: CDR1 MNHEY, CDR2 SVGEGT. The CDR3 DNA follows: TGTGCCAGCAGATCCGGGACAGGGCAGGCCGAGCAGTACTTC. The encoded protein is CASRSGTGQAEQYF.

In this sample, this clonotype turned up a few times. The chain links TRBV11-3 to TRBJ2-2; possible D gene TRBD2, 6 bases. The germline V and J ends were trimmed by 5 bases and 2 bases, with 18 bases remaining between them. The CDR3 covers 17 residues. CDR1 and CDR2 (germline): SGHNT, YENEEA. DNA of the CDR3: TGTGCCAGCAGCCCCCTATTCGGGACTCCCAACACCGGGGAGCTGTTTTTT. Protein product: CASSPLFGTPNTGELFF.